This T cell receptor beta chain was captured in a study of T cells in Graves' hyperthyroidism and ophthalmopathy (dated by TCRdb to about 2019). Study-wide context: Peripheral blood samples were taken at initial diagnosis, before any treatment was given. Following sampling, methimazole starting at 30 mg daily was given to hyperthyroidism patients, and high-dose intravenous methylprednisolone was given to ophthalmopathy patients. For training and testing, the roughly 97 patients in the discovery cohort were randomly divided in a 7:3 ratio. Prospective prediction of ophthalmopathy was tested in an independent validation cohort consisting of some 20 hyperthyroidism patients and around 16 patients who later progressed to ophthalmopathy. TCR Vbeta CDR3 sequencing of 140 or so peripheral blood samples (over 40 ophthalmopathy, under 80 hyperthyroidism and about 17 progressor patients) is reported in the paper. A discovery cohort of about a hundred patients, approximately 45 with Graves' ophthalmopathy and fewer than 65 with stable Graves' hyperthyroidism, was used to find distinguishing TCR V-J signatures. Thyroid tissue and blood T-cell repertoires from about 6 Graves' hyperthyroidism patients were also compared in the study. What the authors observed across the whole study: In cross-validation, a model built on a 13 V-J signature told ophthalmopathy apart from stable hyperthyroidism with 85% to 90% sensitivity and about 81% specificity, and in testing the same model reached 80%/75%. Sample size was not statistically predetermined, and investigators were not blinded to group allocation. In validation, the model predicted progression to ophthalmopathy a median of roughly 6.5 months before onset, with about 70% sensitivity and more than 72% specificity. Blood samples also contained most of the expanded thyroid clonotypes (frequency above 0.001), which suggests that blood repertoires may reflect thyroid immune responses.

TCR beta CDR3 regions were amplified from RNA transcripts. For the first round of RT-PCR on the TCR CDR3, the HTBI primer set was used together with the Qiagen OneStep RT-PCR kit. A second multiplex PCR round built the libraries, followed by size selection and purification. Paired-end sequencing of the libraries was performed with 100 bp reads on an Illumina HiSeq2000. The study's own analysis went as follows. SOAPnuke was used to process the raw data, throwing out any read that contained adapters or uncalled bases, had a mean Phred below 15, or lacked an exact constant-primer or identifier match. High-quality paired reads were merged using COPE v1.2.5, and each unique nucleotide sequence was defined as a clonotype. MiTCR v1.1 was used to align clonotypes to the IMGT TRBV, TRBD and TRBJ reference segments. Analysis was restricted to V-J combinations with a frequency above 0.0001, which covered approximately 99% of repertoires. A TCS score was defined as the ratio of F50 (clonal expansion) to E x V (chaos), with BLOSUM62-based TCRdist applied between CDR3 peptides within each V-J. Welch's t-statistics and random forest reduced fewer than 600 V-J features to around 14, which were used in a naive Bayes classifier (R e1071). TCRdb trimmed the raw reads at Q25, called clones with MiXCR and kept productive beta chains. Entries that share a CDR3 protein sequence are merged under the most common genes and DNA. V and J calls and clone size were set by TCRdb, not the authors. The sample table contains around 620,000 distinct CDR3 sequences; only one count was recorded for 12% to 15% of them. Clones ranked in the top ten supply more than 6% of the sample.

In its sample, this clonotype was seen a few times. The antigen it binds to is not known. No base quality values were provided; no much bigger clone lies one nucleotide off. There are 15 amino acids in the CDR3, from cysteine to phenylalanine inclusive. Only CDR3 DNA is held: 45 bases, read in frame from base 1. The germline V gene (reference sequence) specifies DFQATT as CDR1 and SNEGSKA as CDR2. From V the trimming removes 8 bases and from J it removes 1 base, while the gene matches leave 8 bases of the junction unaccounted for. Ophthalmopathy patients had moderately to severely active disease, Clinical Activity Score of at least 3, NOSPECS grade of at least 4, and duration under 3 months. Patients with uncontrolled infections, other autoimmune diseases, pregnancy or lactation were excluded. Diagnoses relied on clinical symptoms, serum thyroxine and TRAb, thyroid ultrasound and orbital computed tomography. PBMCs were isolated from about 10 ml of fresh peripheral blood by Ficoll-Paque density gradient centrifugation. Total RNA was extracted with Trizol reagent, and quality was checked on an Agilent 2100 Bioanalyzer.

Sequencing was done on a sample of blood. Recombination joined TRBV20-1 with TRBJ2-3; 11 bases in the junction line up with TRBD2. This receptor was obtained from a woman under 30 with Graves' ophthalmopathy. The nucleotides read TGCAGTAGCGAACTAGCGGGAGACGGCACAGATACGCAGTATTTT. Its protein product is CSSELAGDGTDTQYF.